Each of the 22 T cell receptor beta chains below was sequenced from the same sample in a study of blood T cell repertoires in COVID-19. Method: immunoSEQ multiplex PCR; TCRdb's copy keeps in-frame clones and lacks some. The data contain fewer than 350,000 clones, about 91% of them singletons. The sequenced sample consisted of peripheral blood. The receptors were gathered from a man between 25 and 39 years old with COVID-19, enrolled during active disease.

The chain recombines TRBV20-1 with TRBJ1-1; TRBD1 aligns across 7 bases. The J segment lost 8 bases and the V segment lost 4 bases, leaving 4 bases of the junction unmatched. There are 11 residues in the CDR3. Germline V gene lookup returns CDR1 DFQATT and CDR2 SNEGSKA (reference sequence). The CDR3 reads CSATRDREAFF. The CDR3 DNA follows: TGCAGTGCTACTCGGGACAGAGAAGCTTTCTTT.

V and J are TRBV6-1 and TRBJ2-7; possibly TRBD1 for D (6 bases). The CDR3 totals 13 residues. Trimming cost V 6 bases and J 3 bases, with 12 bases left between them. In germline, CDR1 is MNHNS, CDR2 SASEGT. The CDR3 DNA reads TGTGCCAGCAGCCCCAGCAGGGGCTACGAGCAGTACTTC. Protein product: CASSPSRGYEQYF.

This CDR3 is CASGLRRGAPRYNEQFF. The CDR3 region has the DNA TGTGCTAGTGGTTTAAGGCGGGGCGCACCCCGCTACAATGAGCAGTTCTTC. The chain carries TRBV12-5 and TRBJ2-1, with a tentative D call TRBD2 (6 bases). The germline V and J ends were trimmed by 3 bases and 3 bases, with 18 bases remaining between them. This CDR3 comprises 17 residues. CDR1 LGHNT and CDR2 FRNRAP come from the germline V gene. The full variable domain, completed using reference TRBV12-5 and TRBJ2-1, is DARVTQTPRHKVTEMGQEVTMRCQPILGHNTVFWYRQTMMQGLELLAYFRNRAPLDDSGMPKDRFSAEMPDATLATLKIQPSEPRDSAVYFCASGLRRGAPRYNEQFFGPGTRLTVL.

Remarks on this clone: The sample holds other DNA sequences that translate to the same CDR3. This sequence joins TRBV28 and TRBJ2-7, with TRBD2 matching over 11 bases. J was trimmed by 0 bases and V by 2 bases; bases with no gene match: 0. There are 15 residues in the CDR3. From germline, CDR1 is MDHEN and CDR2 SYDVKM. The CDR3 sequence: CASSLTSGSSYEQYF. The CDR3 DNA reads TGTGCCAGCAGTTTAACTAGCGGGAGCTCCTACGAGCAGTACTTC.

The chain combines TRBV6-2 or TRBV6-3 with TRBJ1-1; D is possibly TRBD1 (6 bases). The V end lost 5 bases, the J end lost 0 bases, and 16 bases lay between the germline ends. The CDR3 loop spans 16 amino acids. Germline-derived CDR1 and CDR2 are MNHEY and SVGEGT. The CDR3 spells CASSRFSDRLNTEAFF. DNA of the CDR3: TGTGCCAGCAGTCGCTTTTCGGACAGATTGAACACTGAAGCTTTCTTT.

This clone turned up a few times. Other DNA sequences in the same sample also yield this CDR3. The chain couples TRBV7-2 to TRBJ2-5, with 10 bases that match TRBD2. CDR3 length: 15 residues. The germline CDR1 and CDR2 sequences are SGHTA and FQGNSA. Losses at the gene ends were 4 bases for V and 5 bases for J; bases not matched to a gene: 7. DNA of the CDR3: TGTGCCAGCAGCTCATCCGGGACTAGCGAGGAGACCCAGTACTTC. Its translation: CASSSSGTSEETQYF.

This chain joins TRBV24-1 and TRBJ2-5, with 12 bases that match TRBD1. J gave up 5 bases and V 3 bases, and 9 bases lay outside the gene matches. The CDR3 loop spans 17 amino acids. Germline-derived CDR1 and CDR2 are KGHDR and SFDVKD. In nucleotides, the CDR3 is TGTGCCACCAGTGATCCCCCGGGACAGGGGGCTAGGGAGACCCAGTACTTC. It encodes CATSDPPGQGARETQYF.

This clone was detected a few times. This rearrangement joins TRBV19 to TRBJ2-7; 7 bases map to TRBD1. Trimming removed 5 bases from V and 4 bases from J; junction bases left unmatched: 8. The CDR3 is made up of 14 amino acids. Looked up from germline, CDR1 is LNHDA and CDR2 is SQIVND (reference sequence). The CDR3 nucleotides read TGTGCCAGTAGTCTACAGGGGACAGCGTACGAGCAGTACTTC. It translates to CASSLQGTAYEQYF.

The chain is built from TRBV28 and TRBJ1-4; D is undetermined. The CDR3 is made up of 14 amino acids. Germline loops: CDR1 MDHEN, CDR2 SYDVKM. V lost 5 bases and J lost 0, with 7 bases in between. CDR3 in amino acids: CASSPPTTNEKLFF. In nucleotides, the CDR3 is TGTGCCAGCAGTCCCCCCACAACTAATGAAAAACTGTTTTTT.

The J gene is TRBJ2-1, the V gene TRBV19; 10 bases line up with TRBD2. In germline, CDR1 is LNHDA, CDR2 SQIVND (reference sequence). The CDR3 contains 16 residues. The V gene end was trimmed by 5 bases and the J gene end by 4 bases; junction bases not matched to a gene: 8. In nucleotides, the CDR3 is TGTGCCAGTAGTGGTCAAGCGGGAGGGTTTTACAATGAGCAGTTCTTC. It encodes CASSGQAGGFYNEQFF.

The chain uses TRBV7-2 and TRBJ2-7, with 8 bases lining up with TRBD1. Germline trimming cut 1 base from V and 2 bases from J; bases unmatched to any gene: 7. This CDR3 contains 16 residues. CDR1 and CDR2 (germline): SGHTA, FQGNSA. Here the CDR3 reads CASSLGLGGQAYEQYF. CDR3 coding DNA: TGTGCCAGCAGCTTAGGCCTCGGGGGACAGGCCTACGAGCAGTACTTC.

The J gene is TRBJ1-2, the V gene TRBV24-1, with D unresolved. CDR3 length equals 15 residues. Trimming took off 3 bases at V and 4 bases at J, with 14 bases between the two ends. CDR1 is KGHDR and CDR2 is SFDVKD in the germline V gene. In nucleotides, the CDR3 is TGTGCCACCAGTGATCGTCAAGGGAGGGCCTATGGCTACACCTTC. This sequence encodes CATSDRQGRAYGYTF.

The CDR3 bases are TGCGCCAGCAGCTTGTTAGGGACAGGGGCGGAAAAACTGTTTTTT. It encodes CASSLLGTGAEKLFF. V is TRBV5-1 and J is TRBJ1-4; TRBD1 matches 10 bases. This CDR3 is 15 amino acids long. In germline, CDR1 is SGHRS, CDR2 YFSETQ. The junction had 5 bases not matched to a gene; V was cut back by 1 base and J by 8 bases.

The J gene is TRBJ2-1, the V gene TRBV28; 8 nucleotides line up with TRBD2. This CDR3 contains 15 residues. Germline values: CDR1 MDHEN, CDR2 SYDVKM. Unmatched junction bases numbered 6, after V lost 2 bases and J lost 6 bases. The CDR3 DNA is TGTGCCAGCAGTTTAATAAGCGGGAGTATCAATGAGCAGTTCTTC. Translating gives CASSLISGSINEQFF.

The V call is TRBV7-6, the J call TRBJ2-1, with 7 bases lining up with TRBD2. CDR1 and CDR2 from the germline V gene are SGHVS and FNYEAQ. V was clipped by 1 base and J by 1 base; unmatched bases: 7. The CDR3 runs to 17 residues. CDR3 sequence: CASSLVGGRGSYNEQFF. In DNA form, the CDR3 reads TGTGCCAGCAGCTTAGTAGGAGGGCGGGGGTCCTACAATGAGCAGTTCTTC.

The CDR3 DNA reads as TGTGCCAGCAGCCACCCGGGACAGGCATACCCCTCTAACTTCTACGAGCAGTACTTC. It translates to CASSHPGQAYPSNFYEQYF. This chain joins TRBV7-9 and TRBJ2-7, with 8 nucleotides matching TRBD1. V dropped 5 bases and J dropped 3; count of bases not matched to a gene: 21. From germline, CDR1 is SEHNR and CDR2 FQNEAQ (reference sequence). CDR3 length equals 19 residues.

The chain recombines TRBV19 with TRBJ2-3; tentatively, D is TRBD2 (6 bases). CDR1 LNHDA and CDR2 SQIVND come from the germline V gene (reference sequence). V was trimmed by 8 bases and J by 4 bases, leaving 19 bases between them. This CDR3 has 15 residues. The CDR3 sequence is CASQDLGLAADTQYF. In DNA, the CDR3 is TGTGCCAGTCAAGACCTGGGACTTGCTGCAGATACGCAGTATTTT.

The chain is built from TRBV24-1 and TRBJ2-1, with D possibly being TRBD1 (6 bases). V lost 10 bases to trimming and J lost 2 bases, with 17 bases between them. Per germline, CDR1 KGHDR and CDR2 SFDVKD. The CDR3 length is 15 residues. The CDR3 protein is CATGRGQLAYNEQFF. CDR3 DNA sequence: TGTGCCACGGGACGCGGACAGCTTGCCTACAATGAGCAGTTCTTC.

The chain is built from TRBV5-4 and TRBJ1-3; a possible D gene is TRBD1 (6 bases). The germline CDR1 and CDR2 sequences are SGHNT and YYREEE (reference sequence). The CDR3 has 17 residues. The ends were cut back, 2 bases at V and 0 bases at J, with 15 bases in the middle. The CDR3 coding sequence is TGTGCCAGCAGCTTCGGGGGGCAGCTGAGCTCTGGAAACACCATATATTTT. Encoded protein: CASSFGGQLSSGNTIYF.

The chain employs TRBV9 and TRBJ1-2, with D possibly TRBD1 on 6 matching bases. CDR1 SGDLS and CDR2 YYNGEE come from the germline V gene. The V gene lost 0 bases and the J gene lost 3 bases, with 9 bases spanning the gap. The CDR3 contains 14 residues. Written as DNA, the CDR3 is TGTGCCAGCAGCGTAGTTCAGGGGTACTATGGCTACACCTTC. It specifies CASSVVQGYYGYTF.

The CDR3 here is CAIREGSGTGNNQPQHF. CDR3 coding DNA: TGTGCCATCAGAGAGGGTTCCGGGACAGGGAATAATCAGCCCCAGCATTTT. The chain couples TRBV10-3 to TRBJ1-5; 9 bases agree with TRBD1. This CDR3 has 17 amino acids. V was pared by 6 bases and J by 4 bases, with 13 bases of the junction left unmatched. CDR1 ENHRY and CDR2 SYGVKD come from the germline V gene.

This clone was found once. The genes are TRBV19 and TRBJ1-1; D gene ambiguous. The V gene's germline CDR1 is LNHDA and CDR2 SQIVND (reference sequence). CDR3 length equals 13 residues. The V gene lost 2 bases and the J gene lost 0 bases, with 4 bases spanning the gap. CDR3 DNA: TGTGCCAGTAGTATAAGCCTGAACACTGAAGCTTTCTTT. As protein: CASSISLNTEAFF.